This TCR beta chain was identified during a study of T cell repertoires in breast cancer. The study's findings and limits: Seven or more patient tumors shared around 18 TCR pairs rarely seen in control blood.

During the second nested PCR, blocking oligonucleotides suppressed genes that were not paired. From the emulsion pairing reads, TCRdb called clonotypes with MiXCR, one entry per CDR3 protein. The sample gives tens of thousands of distinct CDR3 sequences, 45% of which show up once; about 60% is in the top ten. Germline lookup yields CDR1 MDHEN and CDR2 SYDVKM. J lost 0 bases, V lost 6 bases, and 6 bases had no gene match. This CDR3 contains 16 residues. On this clonotype itself: What it binds is unknown.

Paired alpha-beta TCRs of CD8+ T cells were analyzed by expanded emulsion RT-PCR. This chain uses TRBV28 with TRBJ1-5; 9 bases map to TRBD1. The sample taken for sequencing was CD8+ T cells. The receptor comes from a pool of human donors with breast cancer or a healthy control (not recorded which). The CDR3 loop is CASSSDRGYSNQPQHF. The CDR3 bases are TGTGCCAGCAGCTCGGACAGGGGTTATAGCAATCAGCCCCAGCATTTT.